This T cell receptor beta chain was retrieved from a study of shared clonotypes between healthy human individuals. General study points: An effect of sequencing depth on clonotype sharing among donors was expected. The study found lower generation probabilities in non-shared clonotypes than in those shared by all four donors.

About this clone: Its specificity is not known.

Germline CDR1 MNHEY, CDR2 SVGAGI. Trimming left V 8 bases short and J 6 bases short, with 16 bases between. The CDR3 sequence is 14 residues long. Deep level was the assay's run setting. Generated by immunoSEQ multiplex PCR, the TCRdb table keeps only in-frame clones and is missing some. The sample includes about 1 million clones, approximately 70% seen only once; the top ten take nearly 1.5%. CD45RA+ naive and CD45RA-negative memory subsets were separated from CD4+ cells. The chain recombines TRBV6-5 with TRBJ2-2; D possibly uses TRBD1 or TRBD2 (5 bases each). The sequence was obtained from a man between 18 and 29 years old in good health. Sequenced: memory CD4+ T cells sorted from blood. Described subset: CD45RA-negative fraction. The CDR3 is CASHRASGPGELFF. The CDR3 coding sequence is TGTGCCAGCCATCGCGCGTCGGGGCCCGGGGAGCTGTTTTTT.